Shown below are 14 T cell receptor beta chains from a single sample sequenced in a study of cytomegalovirus exposure and HLA in healthy donors. 60 Vbeta and 13 Jbeta primers were used in PCR. Here immunoSEQ multiplex PCR was the method, and the copy in TCRdb shows in-frame clones only, minus some. The sample has under 200,000 clones, around 77% seen once. Sequencing input: PBMCs. The receptors were sampled from a man aged 25 to 45 in good health and CMV-seronegative.

The table lists this clone with a few counts. The chain links TRBV29-1 to TRBJ1-1; the D gene is possibly TRBD1 (6 bases). There are 13 residues in the CDR3. CDR1 is SQVTM, CDR2 ANQGSEA, per germline. The V gene lost 5 bases and the J gene lost 2 bases, with 12 bases spanning the gap. CDR3 protein: CSVTQGLNTEAFF. The CDR3 region has the DNA TGCAGCGTTACACAGGGTTTAAACACTGAAGCTTTCTTT.

This sequence joins TRBV7-3 and TRBJ2-3, with D possibly matching TRBD2 (5 bases). Trimming took 4 bases from V and 6 from J, leaving 8 bases between them. This CDR3 contains 12 residues. Germline loops: CDR1 SGHTA, CDR2 FQGTGA. The CDR3 region has the DNA TGTGCCAGCAGCTACACGGGGGATACGCAGTATTTT. Encoded protein: CASSYTGDTQYF.

The V gene is TRBV6-1, the J gene TRBJ2-1, with 10 bases identical to TRBD2. The CDR3 runs to 15 residues. Trimming at V came to 4 bases and at J to 6 bases, leaving 6 bases not matched to a gene. Germline V gene sequence: CDR1 MNHNS, CDR2 SASEGT. Here the CDR3 DNA reads TGTGCCAGCAGTGGAAGAGCGGGAGGGCTCAATGAGCAGTTCTTC. Amino acid sequence: CASSGRAGGLNEQFF.

The V call is TRBV4-1, the J call TRBJ2-7, with a tentative D call TRBD2 (6 bases). Trimming pared 4 bases from V and 2 bases from J, leaving 9 bases between. Per the germline V gene, CDR1 is MGHRA and CDR2 is YSYEKL. This CDR3 is 13 amino acids long. The CDR3 reads CASSLRTTYEQYF. The CDR3 region has the DNA TGCGCCAGCAGCCTTAGGACTACCTACGAGCAGTACTTC.

The chain carries TRBV19 and TRBJ1-2; 9 nucleotides align to TRBD1. This CDR3 is 15 amino acids long. Germline CDR1 is LNHDA and CDR2 is SQIVND (reference sequence). V lost 1 base and J lost 5; bases outside the gene matches: 5. CDR3 sequence reads: CASSIAATGGYGYTF. DNA of the CDR3: TGTGCCAGTAGTATAGCGGCGACAGGGGGATATGGCTACACCTTC. Filled out from reference TRBV19 and TRBJ1-2, the complete variable domain reads DGGITQSPKYLFRKEGQNVTLSCEQNLNHDAMYWYRQDPGQGLRLIYYSQIVNDFQKGDIAEGYSVSREKKESFPLTVTSAQKNPTAFYLCASSIAATGGYGYTFGSGTRLTVV.

This clone was detected a few times. The rearrangement links TRBV6-1 to TRBJ2-1; D unclear. V was clipped by 6 bases and J by 4 bases, with 7 bases between them. Germline CDR1 MNHNS, CDR2 SASEGT. The CDR3 length is 12 residues. CDR3 sequence reads: CASSQQYNEQFF. The CDR3 bases are TGTGCCAGCAGCCAACAGTACAATGAGCAGTTCTTC.

V is TRBV6-6 and J is TRBJ1-1; no clear D. Germline-derived CDR1 and CDR2 are MNHNY and SVGAGI (reference sequence). Trimming shortened V by 5 bases and J by 0 bases, and 7 bases separated the two germline ends. This CDR3 is built from 13 residues. CDR3 nucleotides: TGTGCCAGCAGTCCCCAGGTGAACACTGAAGCTTTCTTT. Protein product: CASSPQVNTEAFF.

J is TRBJ2-7 and V is TRBV18; 8 positions match TRBD1. Germline CDR1 KGHSH, CDR2 LQKENI. This CDR3 comprises 15 residues. The V and J ends lost 3 bases and 2 bases, in that order; junction bases with no gene match: 6. The CDR3 DNA reads as TGTGCCAGCTCACCCACCGCGACAGGGGCCTACGAGCAGTACTTC. It translates to CASSPTATGAYEQYF.

This sequence joins TRBV5-1 and TRBJ2-3, with TRBD1 as a possible D gene (5 bases). The CDR3 totals 12 residues. Germline V CDR1 and CDR2: SGHRS, YFSETQ. Trimming removed 9 bases from V and 6 bases from J, with 14 bases in between. The CDR3 DNA follows: TGCGCCATCCCAGGGTTGCCGGATACGCAGTATTTT. As protein: CAIPGLPDTQYF. Complete variable domain (other parts from reference TRBV5-1 and TRBJ2-3): KAGVTQTPRYLIKTRGQQVTLSCSPISGHRSVSWYQQTPGQGLQFLFEYFSETQRNKGNFPGRFSGRQFSNSRSEMNVSTLELGDSALYLCAIPGLPDTQYFGPGTRLTVL.

The J gene is TRBJ2-1, the V gene TRBV5-4, with D perhaps matching TRBD2 (6 bases). Trimming removed 0 bases from V and 4 bases from J, with 11 bases in between. From germline, CDR1 is SGHNT and CDR2 YYREEE (reference sequence). This CDR3 comprises 15 residues. This CDR3 is CASSLEASEYNEQFF. CDR3 coding DNA: TGTGCCAGCAGCTTGGAGGCTAGCGAGTACAATGAGCAGTTCTTC.

The chain is built from TRBV2 and TRBJ2-7; 11 bases agree with TRBD1. J lost 7 bases, V lost 7 bases, and 9 bases had no gene match. The CDR3 runs to 14 residues. The germline V gene has CDR1 SNHLY and CDR2 FYNNEI. This CDR3 is CASNPGQGVEEQYF. DNA for the CDR3: TGTGCCAGCAATCCGGGACAGGGGGTTGAAGAGCAGTACTTC.

The CDR3 DNA follows: TGTGCCAGCAGTTCTCACCCCCTAGCGGTGACCACAGATACGCAGTATTTT. It translates to CASSSHPLAVTTDTQYF. The chain is built from TRBV5-5 and TRBJ2-3; 7 bases map to TRBD2. The V segment lost 5 bases and the J segment 2 bases; nucleotides outside the gene matches: 14. This CDR3 comprises 17 residues. CDR1 SGHKS and CDR2 YYEKEE come from the germline V gene (reference sequence).

The V and J genes are TRBV7-6 and TRBJ2-7; perhaps TRBD2 as D (6 bases). The length of the CDR3 is 12 residues. Trimming took off 5 bases at V and 3 bases at J, with 8 bases between the two ends. Germline CDR1 reads SGHVS; CDR2 reads FNYEAQ. CDR3 in amino acids: CASSAGGYEQYF. CDR3 nucleotide sequence: TGTGCCAGCAGCGCCGGGGGCTACGAGCAGTACTTC.

Remarks on this clone: Other DNA sequences within the sample encode an identical CDR3. The rearrangement links TRBV27 to TRBJ2-1, with 10 bases that match TRBD1. Trimming at V came to 8 bases and at J to 7 bases, leaving 5 bases not matched to a gene. Germline CDR1 MNHEY, CDR2 SMNVEV (reference sequence). The CDR3 runs to 13 residues. CDR3 amino acids: CASGDRGRNEQFF. The CDR3, as DNA: TGTGCCAGCGGGGACAGGGGTAGAAATGAGCAGTTCTTC.